Each of the 6 T cell receptor beta chains below was sequenced from the same sample in a study of blood T cell repertoires in COVID-19. Produced via immunoSEQ multiplex PCR; TCRdb's table is partial and in-frame only. The data show over 450,000 clones, roughly 89% seen once. The sample comprised peripheral blood. Receptor source: a man aged 18 to 29 with COVID-19, enrolled during active disease.

The chain links TRBV5-4 to TRBJ2-5; D not resolved. The germline CDR1 and CDR2 sequences are SGHNT and YYREEE (reference sequence). V shed 4 bases and J shed 2 bases, with 9 bases lying between them. This CDR3 is built from 13 residues. CDR3 DNA: TGTGCCAGCAGCAGCTCTGAACAAGAGACCCAGTACTTC. This gives the protein CASSSSEQETQYF.

CDR3 sequence (DNA): TGTGCCAGCAGTTACAAAGAACAGGGTTCAGATACGCAGTATTTT. It encodes CASSYKEQGSDTQYF. The chain is built from TRBV6-5 and TRBJ2-3; tentatively, D is TRBD1 (6 bases). This CDR3 has 15 residues. Germline V CDR1 and CDR2: MNHEY, SVGAGI. Trimming stripped 2 bases from V and 4 bases from J, with 13 bases between.

The rearrangement links TRBV3-1 (or the pseudogene TRBV3-2) to TRBJ1-3, with D tentatively TRBD1 (6 bases). CDR1 is LGHDT and CDR2 is YNNKEL in the germline V gene (reference sequence). Trimming shortened V by 1 base and J by 0 bases, and 10 bases separated the two germline ends. The CDR3 runs 16 residues. The chain's CDR3 is CASSQVQGHSGNTIYF. The CDR3 DNA reads TGTGCCAGCAGCCAAGTGCAGGGGCACTCTGGAAACACCATATATTTT.

The chain is built from TRBV18 and TRBJ1-5, with D uncertain. The V end lost 6 bases, the J end lost 2 bases, and 17 bases lay between the germline ends. Germline V gene data show CDR1 as KGHSH and CDR2 as LQKENI. The CDR3 extends over 16 amino acids. CDR3 coding DNA: TGTGCCAGCTCTGAGACGGCGGGGTACGGCAATCAGCCCCAGCATTTT. Encoded protein: CASSETAGYGNQPQHF.

This chain uses TRBV15 with TRBJ2-6, with 8 bases that match TRBD1. This CDR3 has 15 amino acids. Germline V gives CDR1 LNHNV, CDR2 YYDKDF (reference sequence). Trimming at V came to 3 bases and at J to 9 bases, leaving 7 bases not matched to a gene. CDR3 protein: CATSSHAGGLNVLTF. The CDR3 region has the DNA TGTGCCACCAGCAGCCACGCAGGGGGCCTCAACGTCCTGACTTTC. The full variable domain, with the rest looked up from reference TRBV15 and TRBJ2-6, is DAMVIQNPRYQVTQFGKPVTLSCSQTLNHNVMYWYQQKSSQAPKLLFHYYDKDFNNEADTPDNFQSRRPNTSFCFLDIRSPGLGDTAMYLCATSSHAGGLNVLTFGAGSRLTVL.

V gene TRBV15 combines with J gene TRBJ2-1; D might be TRBD2 (7 bases). Germline CDR1 is LNHNV and CDR2 is YYDKDF (reference sequence). Deletions cut 1 base from V and 7 bases from J, with 14 bases between. CDR3 length: 15 residues. CDR3 bases: TGTGCCACCAGCAGAGTAGGGGGACTAAGAAATGAGCAGTTCTTC. This gives the protein CATSRVGGLRNEQFF.